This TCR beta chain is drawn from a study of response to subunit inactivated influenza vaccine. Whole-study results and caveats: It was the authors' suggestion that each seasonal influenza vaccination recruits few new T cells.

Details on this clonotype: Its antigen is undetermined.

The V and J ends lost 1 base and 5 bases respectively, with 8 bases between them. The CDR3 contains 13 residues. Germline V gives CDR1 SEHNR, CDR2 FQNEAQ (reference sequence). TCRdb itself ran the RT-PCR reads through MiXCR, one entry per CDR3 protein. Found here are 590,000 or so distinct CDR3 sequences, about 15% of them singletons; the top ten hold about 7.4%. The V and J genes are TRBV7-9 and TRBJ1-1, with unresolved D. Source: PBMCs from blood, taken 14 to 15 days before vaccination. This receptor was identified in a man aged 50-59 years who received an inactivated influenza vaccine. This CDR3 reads CASSLDYGTEAFF. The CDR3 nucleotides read TGTGCCAGCAGCTTAGACTATGGGACTGAAGCTTTCTTT.